This TCR beta chain was captured in a study of T cells in Graves' hyperthyroidism and ophthalmopathy. Broader study findings: A median about 7 months before onset, the model predicted ophthalmopathy. Also found in blood were most expanded thyroid clonotypes above 0.001.

CDR1 and CDR2 from the germline V gene are WSHSY and SAAADI. V lost 3 bases and J lost 1, with 7 bases in between. This CDR3 has 14 amino acids. RNA transcripts were the template for amplifying TCR beta CDR3 regions. The HTBI primer set served for first-round RT-PCR of the TCR CDR3. TCRdb fed the multiplex PCR reads into MiXCR, producing one record per CDR3 protein. Seen here are nearly 750,000 distinct CDR3 sequences, about a third observed once, and the top ten hold more than 25%. Disease duration under 2 months; hyperthyroidism patients were aged 18 to 65. This clonotype was counted a few times. Its target is not known.

This chain links TRBV10-2 with TRBJ1-5; tentatively, D is TRBD1 (5 bases). Sequencing was carried out using blood. This clonotype was obtained from a woman aged 40 to 50 with Graves' hyperthyroidism. Here the CDR3 reads CASSDRQSNQPQHF. In DNA form, the CDR3 reads TGCGCCAGCAGTGATAGACAGAGCAATCAGCCCCAGCATTTT.